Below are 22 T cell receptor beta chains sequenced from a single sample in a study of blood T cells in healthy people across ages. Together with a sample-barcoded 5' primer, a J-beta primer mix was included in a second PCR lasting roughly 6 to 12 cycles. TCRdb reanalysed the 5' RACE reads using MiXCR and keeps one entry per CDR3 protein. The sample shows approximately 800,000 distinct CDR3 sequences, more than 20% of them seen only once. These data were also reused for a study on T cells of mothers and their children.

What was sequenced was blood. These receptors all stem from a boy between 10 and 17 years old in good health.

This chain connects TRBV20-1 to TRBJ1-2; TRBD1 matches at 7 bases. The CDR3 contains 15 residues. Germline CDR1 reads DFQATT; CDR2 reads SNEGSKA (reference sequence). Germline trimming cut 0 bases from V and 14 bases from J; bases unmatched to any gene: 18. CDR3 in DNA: TGCAGTGCTAGAGAGACAGGACAGGTCCACCCAGTAAGGACCTTC. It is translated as CSARETGQVHPVRTF.

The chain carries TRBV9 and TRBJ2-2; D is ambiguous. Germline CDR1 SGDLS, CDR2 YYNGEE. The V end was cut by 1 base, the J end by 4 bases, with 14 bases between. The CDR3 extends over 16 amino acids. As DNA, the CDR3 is TGTGCCAGCAGCGTACTCGGCGGATCGACCACCGGGGAGCTGTTTTTT. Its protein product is CASSVLGGSTTGELFF.

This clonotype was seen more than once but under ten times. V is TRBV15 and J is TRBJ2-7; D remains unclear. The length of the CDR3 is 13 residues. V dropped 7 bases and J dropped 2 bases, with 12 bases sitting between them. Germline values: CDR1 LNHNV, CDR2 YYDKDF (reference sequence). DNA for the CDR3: TGTGCCACCAACCCAGACCCAGCCTACGAGCAGTACTTC. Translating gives CATNPDPAYEQYF.

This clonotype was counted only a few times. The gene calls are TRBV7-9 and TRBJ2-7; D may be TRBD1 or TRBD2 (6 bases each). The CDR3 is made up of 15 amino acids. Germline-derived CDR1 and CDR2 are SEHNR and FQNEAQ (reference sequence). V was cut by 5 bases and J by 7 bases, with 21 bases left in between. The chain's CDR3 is CASSPRGTSAGEQYF. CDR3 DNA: TGTGCCAGCAGCCCAAGGGGGACCTCCGCGGGAGAGCAGTACTTC.

The CDR3: CASSQTGGYGYTF. The CDR3 coding sequence is TGCGCCAGCAGCCAGACAGGGGGATATGGCTACACCTTC. V is TRBV5-1 and J is TRBJ1-2; TRBD1 matches 9 bases. The CDR3 has 13 amino acids. CDR1 is SGHRS and CDR2 is YFSETQ in the germline V gene. The V segment lost 4 bases and the J segment 5 bases; nucleotides outside the gene matches: 3.

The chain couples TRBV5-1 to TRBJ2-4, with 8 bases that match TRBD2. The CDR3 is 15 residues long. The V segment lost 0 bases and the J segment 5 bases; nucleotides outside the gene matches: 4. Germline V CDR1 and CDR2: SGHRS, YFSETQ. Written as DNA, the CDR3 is TGCGCCAGCAGCTTGGCCGGGGGGGCCCAAAACATTCAGTACTTC. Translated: CASSLAGGAQNIQYF.

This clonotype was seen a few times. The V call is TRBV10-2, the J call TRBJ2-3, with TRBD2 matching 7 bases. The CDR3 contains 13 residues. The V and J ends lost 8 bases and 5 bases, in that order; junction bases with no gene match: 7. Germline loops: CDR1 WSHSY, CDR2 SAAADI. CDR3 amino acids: CASDATGGDTQYF. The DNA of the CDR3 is TGCGCCAGCGACGCTACGGGGGGAGATACGCAGTATTTT.

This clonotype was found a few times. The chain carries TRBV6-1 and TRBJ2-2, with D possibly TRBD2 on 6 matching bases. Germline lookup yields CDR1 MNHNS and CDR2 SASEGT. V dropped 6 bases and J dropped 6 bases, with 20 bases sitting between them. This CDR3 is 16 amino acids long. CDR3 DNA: TGTGCCAGCAGCGACCGACCGGGGGATTATCCCGGGGAGCTGTTTTTT. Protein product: CASSDRPGDYPGELFF.

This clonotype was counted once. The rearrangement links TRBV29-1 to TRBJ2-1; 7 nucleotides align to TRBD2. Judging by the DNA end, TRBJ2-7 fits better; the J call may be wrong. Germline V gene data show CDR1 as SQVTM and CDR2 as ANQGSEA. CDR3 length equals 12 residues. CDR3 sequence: CSVEASGNEQYF. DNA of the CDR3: TGCAGCGTTGAGGCTAGCGGAAACGAGCAGTACTTC.

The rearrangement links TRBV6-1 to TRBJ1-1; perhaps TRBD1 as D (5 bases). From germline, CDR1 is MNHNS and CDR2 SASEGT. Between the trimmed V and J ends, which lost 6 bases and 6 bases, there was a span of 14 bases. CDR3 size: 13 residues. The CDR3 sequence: CASRPPGGAEAFF. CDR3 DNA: TGTGCCAGCAGGCCCCCTGGGGGGGCTGAAGCTTTCTTT.

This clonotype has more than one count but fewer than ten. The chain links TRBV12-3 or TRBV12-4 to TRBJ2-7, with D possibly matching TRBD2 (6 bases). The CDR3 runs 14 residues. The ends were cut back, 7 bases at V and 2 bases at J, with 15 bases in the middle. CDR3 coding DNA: TGTGCCAGCAACGAACCTGGACTAACCTACGAGCAGTACTTC. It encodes CASNEPGLTYEQYF.

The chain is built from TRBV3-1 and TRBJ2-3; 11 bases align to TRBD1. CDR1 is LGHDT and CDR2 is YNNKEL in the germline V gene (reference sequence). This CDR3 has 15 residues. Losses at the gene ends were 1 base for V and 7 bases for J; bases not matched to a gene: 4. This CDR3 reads CASSQGTGGGNTQYF. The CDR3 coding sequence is TGTGCCAGCAGCCAAGGGACAGGGGGCGGGAATACGCAGTATTTT.

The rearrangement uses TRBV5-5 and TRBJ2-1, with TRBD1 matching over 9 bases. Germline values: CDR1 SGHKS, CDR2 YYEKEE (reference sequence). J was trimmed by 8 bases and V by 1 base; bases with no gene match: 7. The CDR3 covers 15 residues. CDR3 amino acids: CASSLTGDRVHEQFF. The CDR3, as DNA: TGTGCCAGCAGCTTGACAGGGGACAGGGTTCATGAGCAGTTCTTC.

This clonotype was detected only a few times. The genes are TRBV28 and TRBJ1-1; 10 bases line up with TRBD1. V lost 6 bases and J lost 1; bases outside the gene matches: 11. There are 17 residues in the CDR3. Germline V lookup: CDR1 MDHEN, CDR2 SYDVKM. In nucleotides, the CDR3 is TGTGCCAGCAGCTCCGGGACAGGGGAGACGGGGAACACTGAAGCTTTCTTT. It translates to CASSSGTGETGNTEAFF.

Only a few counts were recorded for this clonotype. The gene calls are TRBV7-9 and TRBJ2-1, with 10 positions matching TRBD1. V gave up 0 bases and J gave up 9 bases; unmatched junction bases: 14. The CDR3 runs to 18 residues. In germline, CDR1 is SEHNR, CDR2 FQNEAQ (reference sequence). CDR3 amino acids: CASSLADRETGGFGEQFF. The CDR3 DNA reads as TGTGCCAGCAGCTTAGCCGACCGTGAGACAGGGGGCTTCGGTGAGCAGTTCTTC.

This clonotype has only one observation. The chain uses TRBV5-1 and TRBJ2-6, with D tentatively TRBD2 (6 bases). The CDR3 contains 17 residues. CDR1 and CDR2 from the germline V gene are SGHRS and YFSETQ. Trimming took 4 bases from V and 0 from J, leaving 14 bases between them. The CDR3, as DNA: TGCGCCAGCAGCCTGGAGGGGCAGGCCTCTGGGGCCAACGTCCTGACTTTC. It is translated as CASSLEGQASGANVLTF.

This chain's CDR3 is CASSPVQAYEQYF. CDR3 in DNA: TGTGCCAGCAGCCCAGTTCAGGCCTACGAGCAGTACTTC. The chain employs TRBV7-9 and TRBJ2-7, with unresolved D. Trimming stripped 5 bases from V and 2 bases from J, with 10 bases between. CDR1 SEHNR and CDR2 FQNEAQ come from the germline V gene (reference sequence). This CDR3 region has 13 residues. The whole variable domain, filled in from reference TRBV7-9 and TRBJ2-7, reads DTGVSQNPRHKITKRGQNVTFRCDPISEHNRLYWYRQTLGQGPEFLTYFQNEAQLEKSRLLSDRFSAERPKGSFSTLEIQRTEQGDSAMYLCASSPVQAYEQYFGPGTRLTVT.

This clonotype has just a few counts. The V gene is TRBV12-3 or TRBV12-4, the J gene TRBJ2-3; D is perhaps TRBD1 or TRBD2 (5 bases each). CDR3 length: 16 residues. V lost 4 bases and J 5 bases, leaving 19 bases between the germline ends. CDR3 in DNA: TGTGCCAGCAGTTCCTACCCGGGACCTCGGGGAGATACGCAGTATTTT. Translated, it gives CASSSYPGPRGDTQYF.

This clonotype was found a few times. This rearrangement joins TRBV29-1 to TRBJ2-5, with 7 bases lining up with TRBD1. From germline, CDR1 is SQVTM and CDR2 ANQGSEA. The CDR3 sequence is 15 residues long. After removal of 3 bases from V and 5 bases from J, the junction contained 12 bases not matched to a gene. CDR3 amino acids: CSVDDTTGRGETQYF. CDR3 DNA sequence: TGCAGCGTTGACGACACGACAGGGCGAGGGGAGACCCAGTACTTC.

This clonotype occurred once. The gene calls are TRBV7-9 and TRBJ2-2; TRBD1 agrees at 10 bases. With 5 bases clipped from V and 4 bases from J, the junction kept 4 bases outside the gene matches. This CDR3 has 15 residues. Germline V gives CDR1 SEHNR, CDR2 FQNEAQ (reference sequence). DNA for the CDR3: TGTGCCAGCAGCGGGACAGGGGAGACCACCGGGGAGCTGTTTTTT. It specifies CASSGTGETTGELFF.

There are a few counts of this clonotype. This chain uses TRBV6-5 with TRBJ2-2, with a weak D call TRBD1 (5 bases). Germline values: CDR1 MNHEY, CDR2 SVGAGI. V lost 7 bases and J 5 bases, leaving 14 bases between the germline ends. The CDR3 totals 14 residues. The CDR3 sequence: CASTLSQGTGELFF. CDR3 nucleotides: TGTGCCAGCACCTTATCGCAGGGAACCGGGGAGCTGTTTTTT.

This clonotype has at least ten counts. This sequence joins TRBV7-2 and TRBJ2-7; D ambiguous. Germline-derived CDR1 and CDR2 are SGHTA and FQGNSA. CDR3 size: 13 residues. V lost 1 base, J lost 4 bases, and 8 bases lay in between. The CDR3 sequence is CASSLEAKYEQYF. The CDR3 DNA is TGTGCCAGCAGCTTAGAGGCAAAGTACGAGCAGTACTTC.